This TCR beta chain was retrieved from a study of cytomegalovirus exposure and HLA in healthy donors. General study points: As a later analysis revealed, most CMV-associated TCR beta chains appeared HLA-restricted. Common viral pathogens seemed, in a later analysis, to connect with several of the most significant clusters. One later analysis reportedly identified an Asian-associated ancestry cluster that showed fewer N-insertions than the roughly 700-donor mean.

PCR was performed using 60 Vbeta and 13 Jbeta primers. Only in-frame clones appear in the TCRdb table, and some are missing; sequencing was by immunoSEQ multiplex PCR. The repertoire holds 140,000 to 150,000 clones, with roughly four fifths as singletons. Germline values: CDR1 LNHDA, CDR2 SQIVND (reference sequence). The CDR3 sequence is 17 residues long. Trimming cost V 3 bases and J 4 bases; bases outside gene matches: 9. This clone appeared a few times. Its antigen is not identified. Healthy people donating bone marrow made up the donors. This clonotype was sampled from a man aged 25-40 years in good health and CMV-seronegative. J is TRBJ1-6 and V is TRBV19; TRBD1 agrees at 7 bases. What was sequenced was PBMCs. CDR3 DNA: TGTGCCAGTAGTATCCGGACAGGCGGGGAATATAATTCACCCCTCCACTTT. This gives the protein CASSIRTGGEYNSPLHF.